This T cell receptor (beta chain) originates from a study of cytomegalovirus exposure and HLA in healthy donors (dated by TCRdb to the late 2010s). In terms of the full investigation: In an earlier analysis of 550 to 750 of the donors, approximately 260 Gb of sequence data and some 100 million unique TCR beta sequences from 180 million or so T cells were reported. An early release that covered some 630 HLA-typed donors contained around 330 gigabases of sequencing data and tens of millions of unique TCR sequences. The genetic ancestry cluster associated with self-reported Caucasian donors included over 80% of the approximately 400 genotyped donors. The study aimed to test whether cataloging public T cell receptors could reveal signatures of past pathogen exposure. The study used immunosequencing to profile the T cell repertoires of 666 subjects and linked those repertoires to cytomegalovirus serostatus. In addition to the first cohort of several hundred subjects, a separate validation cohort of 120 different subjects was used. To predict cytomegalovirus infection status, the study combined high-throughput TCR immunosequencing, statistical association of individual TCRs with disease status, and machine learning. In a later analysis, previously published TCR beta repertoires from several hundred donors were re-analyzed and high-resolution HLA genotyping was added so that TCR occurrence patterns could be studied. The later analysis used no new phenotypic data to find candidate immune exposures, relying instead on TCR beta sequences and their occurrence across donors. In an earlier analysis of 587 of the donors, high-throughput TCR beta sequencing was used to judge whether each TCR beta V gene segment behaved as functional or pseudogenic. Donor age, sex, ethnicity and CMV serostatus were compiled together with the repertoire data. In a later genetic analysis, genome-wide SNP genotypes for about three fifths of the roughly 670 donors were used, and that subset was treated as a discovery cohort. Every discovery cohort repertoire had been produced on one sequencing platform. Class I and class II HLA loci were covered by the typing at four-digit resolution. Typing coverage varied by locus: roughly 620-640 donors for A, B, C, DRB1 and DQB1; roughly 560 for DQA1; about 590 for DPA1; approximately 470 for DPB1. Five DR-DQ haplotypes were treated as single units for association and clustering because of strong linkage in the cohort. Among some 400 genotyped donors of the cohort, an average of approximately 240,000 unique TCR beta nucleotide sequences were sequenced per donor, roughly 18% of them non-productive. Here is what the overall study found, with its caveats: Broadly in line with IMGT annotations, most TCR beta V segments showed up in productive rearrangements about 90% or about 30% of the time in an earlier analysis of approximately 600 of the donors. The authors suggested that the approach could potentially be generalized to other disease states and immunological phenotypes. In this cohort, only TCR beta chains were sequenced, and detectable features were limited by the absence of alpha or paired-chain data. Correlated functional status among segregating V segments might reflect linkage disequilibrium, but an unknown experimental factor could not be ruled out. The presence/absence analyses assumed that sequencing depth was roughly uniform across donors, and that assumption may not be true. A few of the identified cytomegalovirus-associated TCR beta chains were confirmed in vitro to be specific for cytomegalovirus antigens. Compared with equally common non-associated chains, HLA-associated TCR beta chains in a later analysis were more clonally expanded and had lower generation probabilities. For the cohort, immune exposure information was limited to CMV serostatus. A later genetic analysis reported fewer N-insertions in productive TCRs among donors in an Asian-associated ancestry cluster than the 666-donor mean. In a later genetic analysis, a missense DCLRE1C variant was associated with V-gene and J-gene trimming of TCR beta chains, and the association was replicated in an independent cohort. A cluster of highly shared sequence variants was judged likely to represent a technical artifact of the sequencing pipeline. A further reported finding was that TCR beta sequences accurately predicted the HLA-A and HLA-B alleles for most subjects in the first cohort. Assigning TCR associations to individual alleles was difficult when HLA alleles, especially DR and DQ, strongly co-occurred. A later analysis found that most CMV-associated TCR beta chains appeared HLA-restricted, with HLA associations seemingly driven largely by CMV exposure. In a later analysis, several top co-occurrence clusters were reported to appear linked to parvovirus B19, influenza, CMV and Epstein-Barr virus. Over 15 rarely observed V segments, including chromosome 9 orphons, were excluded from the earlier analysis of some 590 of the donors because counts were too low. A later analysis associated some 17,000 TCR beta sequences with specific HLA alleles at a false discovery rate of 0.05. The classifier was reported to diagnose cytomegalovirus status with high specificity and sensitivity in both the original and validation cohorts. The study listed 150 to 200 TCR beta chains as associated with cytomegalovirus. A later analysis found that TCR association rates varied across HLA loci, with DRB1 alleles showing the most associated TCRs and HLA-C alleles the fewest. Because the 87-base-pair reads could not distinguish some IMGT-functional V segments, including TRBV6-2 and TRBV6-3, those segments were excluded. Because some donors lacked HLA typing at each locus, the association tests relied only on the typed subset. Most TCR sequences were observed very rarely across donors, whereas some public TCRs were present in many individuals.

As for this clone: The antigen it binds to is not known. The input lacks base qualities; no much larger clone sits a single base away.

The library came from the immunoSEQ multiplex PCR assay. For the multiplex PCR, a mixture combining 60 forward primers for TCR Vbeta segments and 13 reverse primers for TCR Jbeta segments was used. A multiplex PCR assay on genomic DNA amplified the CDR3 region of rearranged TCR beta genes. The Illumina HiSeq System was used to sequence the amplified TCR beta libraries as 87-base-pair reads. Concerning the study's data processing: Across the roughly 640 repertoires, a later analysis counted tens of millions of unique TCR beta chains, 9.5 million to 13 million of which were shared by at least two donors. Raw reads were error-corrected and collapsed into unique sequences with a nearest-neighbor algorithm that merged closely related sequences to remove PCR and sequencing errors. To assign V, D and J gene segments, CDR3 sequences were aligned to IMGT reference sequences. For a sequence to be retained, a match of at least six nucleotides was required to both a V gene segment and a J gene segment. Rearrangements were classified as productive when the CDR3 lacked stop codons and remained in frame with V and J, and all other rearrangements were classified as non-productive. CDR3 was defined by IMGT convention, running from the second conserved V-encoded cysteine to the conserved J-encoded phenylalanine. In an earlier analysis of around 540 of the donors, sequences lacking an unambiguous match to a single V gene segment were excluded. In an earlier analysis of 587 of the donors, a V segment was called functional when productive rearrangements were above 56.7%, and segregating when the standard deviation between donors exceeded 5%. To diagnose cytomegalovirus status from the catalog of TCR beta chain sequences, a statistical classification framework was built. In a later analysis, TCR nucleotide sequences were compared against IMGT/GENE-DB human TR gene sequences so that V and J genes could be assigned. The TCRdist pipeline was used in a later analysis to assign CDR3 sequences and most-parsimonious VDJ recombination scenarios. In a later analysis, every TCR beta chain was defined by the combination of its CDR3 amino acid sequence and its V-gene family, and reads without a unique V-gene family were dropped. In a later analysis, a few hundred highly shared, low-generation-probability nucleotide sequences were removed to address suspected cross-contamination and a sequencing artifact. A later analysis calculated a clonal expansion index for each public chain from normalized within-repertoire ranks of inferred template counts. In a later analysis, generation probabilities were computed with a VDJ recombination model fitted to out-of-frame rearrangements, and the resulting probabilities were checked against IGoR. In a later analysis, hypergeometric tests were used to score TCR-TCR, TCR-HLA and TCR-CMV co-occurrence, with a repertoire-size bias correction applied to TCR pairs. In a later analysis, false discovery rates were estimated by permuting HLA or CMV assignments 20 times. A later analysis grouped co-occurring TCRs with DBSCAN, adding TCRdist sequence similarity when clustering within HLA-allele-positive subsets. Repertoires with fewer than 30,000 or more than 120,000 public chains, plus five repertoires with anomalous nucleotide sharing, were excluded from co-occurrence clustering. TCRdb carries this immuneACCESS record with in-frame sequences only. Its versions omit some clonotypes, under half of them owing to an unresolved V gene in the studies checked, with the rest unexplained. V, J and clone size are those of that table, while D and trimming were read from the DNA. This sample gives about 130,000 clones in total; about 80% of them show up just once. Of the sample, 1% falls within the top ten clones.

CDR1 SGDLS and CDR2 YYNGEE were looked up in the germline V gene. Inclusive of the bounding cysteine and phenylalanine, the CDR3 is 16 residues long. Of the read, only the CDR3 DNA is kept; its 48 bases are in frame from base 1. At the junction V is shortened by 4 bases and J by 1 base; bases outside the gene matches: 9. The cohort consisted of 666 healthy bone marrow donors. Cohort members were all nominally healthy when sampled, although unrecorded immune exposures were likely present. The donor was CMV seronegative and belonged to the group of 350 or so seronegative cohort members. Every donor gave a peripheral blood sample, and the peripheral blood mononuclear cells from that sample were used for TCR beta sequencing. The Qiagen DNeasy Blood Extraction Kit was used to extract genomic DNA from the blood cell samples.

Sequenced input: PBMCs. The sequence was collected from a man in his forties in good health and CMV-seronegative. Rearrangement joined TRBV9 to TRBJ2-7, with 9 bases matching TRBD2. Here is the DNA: TGTGCCAGCAGCCCAACCATGACTAGCGGTTCCTACGAGCAGTACTTC. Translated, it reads CASSPTMTSGSYEQYF.